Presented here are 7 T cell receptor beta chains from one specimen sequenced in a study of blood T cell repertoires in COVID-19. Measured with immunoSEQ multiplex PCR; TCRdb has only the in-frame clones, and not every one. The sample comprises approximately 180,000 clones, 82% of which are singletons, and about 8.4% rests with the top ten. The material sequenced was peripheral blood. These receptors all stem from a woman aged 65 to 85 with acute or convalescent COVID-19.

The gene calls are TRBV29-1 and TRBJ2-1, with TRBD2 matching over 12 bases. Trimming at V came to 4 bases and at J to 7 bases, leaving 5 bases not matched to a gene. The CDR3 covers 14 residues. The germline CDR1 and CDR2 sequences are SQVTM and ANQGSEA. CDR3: CSVGLAGGRNEQFF. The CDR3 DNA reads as TGCAGCGTTGGCCTAGCGGGAGGGCGAAATGAGCAGTTCTTC.

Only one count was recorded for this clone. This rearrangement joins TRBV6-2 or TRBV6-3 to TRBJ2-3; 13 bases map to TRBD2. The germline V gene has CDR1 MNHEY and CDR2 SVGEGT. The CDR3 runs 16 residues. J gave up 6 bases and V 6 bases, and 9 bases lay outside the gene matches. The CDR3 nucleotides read TGTGCCAGCAGCTCGGGACTAGCGGGACCTGCGGATACGCAGTATTTT. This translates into CASSSGLAGPADTQYF.

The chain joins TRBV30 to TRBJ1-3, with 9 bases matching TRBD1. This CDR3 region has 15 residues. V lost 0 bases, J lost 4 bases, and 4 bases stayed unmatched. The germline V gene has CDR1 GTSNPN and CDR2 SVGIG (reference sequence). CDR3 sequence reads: CAWSVQGARGNTIYF. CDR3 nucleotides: TGTGCCTGGAGTGTACAGGGGGCTAGGGGAAACACCATATATTTT. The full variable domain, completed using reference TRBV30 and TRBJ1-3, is SQTIHQWPATLVQPVGSPLSLECTVEGTSNPNLYWYRQAAGRGLQLLFYSVGIGQISSEVPQNLSASRPQDRQFILSSKKLLLSDSGFYLCAWSVQGARGNTIYFGEGSWLTVV.

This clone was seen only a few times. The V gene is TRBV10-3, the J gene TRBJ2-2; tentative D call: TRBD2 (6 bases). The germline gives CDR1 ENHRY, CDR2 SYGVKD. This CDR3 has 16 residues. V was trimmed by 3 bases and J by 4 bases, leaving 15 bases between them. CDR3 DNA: TGTGCCATCAGTGATTCGGGCGGGACCGTCACCGGGGAGCTGTTTTTT. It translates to CAISDSGGTVTGELFF.

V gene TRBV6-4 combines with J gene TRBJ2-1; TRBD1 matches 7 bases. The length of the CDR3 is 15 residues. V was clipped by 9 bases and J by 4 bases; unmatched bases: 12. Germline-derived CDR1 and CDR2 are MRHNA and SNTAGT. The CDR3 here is CASSKRKTGYNEQFF. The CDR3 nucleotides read TGTGCCAGTAGCAAACGCAAGACAGGGTACAATGAGCAGTTCTTC.

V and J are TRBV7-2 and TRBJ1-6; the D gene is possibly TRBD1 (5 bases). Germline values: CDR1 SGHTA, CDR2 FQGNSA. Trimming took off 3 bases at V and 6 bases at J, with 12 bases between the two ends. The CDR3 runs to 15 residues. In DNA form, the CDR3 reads TGTGCCAGCAGCTTGTCTAGGGGTTCTAATTCACCCCTCCACTTT. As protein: CASSLSRGSNSPLHF.

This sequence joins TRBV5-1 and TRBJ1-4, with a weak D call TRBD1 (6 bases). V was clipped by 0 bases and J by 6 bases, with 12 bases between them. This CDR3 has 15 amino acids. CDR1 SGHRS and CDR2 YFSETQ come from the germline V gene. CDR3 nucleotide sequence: TGCGCCAGCAGCTTGGCAGGGGCGCAAGATGAAAAACTGTTTTTT. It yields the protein CASSLAGAQDEKLFF.